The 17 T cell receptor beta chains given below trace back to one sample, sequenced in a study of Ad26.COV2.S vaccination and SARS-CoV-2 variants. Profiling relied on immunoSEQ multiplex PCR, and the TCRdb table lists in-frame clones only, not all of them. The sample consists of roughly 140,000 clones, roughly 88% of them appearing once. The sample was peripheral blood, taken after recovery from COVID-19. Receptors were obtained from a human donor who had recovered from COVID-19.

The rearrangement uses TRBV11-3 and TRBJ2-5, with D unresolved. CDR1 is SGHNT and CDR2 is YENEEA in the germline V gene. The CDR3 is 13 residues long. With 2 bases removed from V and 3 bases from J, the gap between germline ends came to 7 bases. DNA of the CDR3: TGTGCCAGCAGCTTATATGCGGAAGAGACCCAGTACTTC. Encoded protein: CASSLYAEETQYF.

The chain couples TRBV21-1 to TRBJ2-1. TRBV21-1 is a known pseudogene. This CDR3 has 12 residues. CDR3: CASSGPTNEQFF. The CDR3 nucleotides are TGTGCCAGCTCGGGACCAACCAATGAGCAGTTCTTC.

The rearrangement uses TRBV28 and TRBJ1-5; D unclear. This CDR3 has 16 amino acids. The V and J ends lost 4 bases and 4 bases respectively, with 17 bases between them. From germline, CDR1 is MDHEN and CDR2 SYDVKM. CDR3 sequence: CASSSGQANQNQPQHF. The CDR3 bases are TGTGCCAGCAGTTCCGGCCAGGCAAACCAGAATCAGCCCCAGCATTTT.

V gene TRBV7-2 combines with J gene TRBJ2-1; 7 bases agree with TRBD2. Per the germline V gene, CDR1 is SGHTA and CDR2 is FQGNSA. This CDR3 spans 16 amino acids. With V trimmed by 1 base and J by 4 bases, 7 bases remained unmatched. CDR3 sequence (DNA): TGTGCCAGCAGCTTAGTTGGGCGGGGGACTTACAATGAGCAGTTCTTC. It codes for CASSLVGRGTYNEQFF.

The CDR3 protein is CASSQARKRGVYYEQYF. The CDR3 DNA is TGCGCCAGCAGCCAGGCAAGAAAGCGGGGGGTCTACTACGAGCAGTACTTC. The gene calls are TRBV4-3 and TRBJ2-7, with TRBD2 matching 9 bases. Germline assignment: CDR1 LGHNA and CDR2 YSLEER. This CDR3 is built from 17 residues. J lost 3 bases, V lost 3 bases, and 12 bases had no gene match.

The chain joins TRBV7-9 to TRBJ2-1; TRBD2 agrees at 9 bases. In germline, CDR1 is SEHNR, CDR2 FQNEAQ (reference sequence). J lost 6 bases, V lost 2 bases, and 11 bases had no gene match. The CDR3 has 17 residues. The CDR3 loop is CASSLWAAGLATNEQFF. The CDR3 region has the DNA TGTGCCAGCAGCTTATGGGCCGCGGGACTAGCTACCAATGAGCAGTTCTTC.

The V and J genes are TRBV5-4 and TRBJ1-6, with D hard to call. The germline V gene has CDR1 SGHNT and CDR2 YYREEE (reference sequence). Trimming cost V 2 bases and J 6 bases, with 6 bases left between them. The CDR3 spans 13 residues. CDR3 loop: CASSFDVNSPLHF. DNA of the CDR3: TGTGCCAGCAGCTTCGATGTTAATTCACCCCTCCACTTT.

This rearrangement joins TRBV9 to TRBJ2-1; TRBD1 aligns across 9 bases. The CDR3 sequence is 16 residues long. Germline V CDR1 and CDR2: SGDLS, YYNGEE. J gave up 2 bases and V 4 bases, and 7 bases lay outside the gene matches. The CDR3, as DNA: TGTGCCAGCAGCCCAAGACAGGGGGAAACCTACAATGAGCAGTTCTTC. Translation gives CASSPRQGETYNEQFF.

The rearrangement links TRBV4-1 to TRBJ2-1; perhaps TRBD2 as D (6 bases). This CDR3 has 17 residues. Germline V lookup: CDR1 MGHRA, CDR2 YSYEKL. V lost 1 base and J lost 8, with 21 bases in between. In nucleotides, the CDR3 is TGCGCCAGCAGCCAAGTGGGGAAAGGAAGGGGAGGAGATGAGCAGTTCTTC. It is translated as CASSQVGKGRGGDEQFF.

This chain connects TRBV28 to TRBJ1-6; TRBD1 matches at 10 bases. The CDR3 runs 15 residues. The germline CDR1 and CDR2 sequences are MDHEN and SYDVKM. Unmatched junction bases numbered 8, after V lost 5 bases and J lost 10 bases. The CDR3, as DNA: TGTGCCAGCAGTGGGGTGACAGGGGGCGACTCACCCCTCCACTTT. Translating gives CASSGVTGGDSPLHF.

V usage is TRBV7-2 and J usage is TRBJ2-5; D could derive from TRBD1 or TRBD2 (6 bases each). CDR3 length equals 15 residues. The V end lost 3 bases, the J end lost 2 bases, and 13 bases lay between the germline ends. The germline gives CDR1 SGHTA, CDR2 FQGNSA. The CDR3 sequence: CASSFGGGLQETQYF. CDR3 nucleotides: TGTGCCAGCAGCTTCGGAGGGGGGCTTCAAGAGACCCAGTACTTC. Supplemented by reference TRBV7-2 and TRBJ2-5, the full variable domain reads GAGVSQSPSNKVTEKGKDVELRCDPISGHTALYWYRQSLGQGLEFLIYFQGNSAPDKSGLPSDRFSAERTGGSVSTLTIQRTQQEDSAVYLCASSFGGGLQETQYFGPGTRLLVL.

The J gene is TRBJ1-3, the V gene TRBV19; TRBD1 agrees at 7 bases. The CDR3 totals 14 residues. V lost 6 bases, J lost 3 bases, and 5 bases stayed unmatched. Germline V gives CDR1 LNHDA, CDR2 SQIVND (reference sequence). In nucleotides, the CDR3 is TGTGCCAGTAGCGACAGGGCAAATGGAAACACCATATATTTT. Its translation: CASSDRANGNTIYF.

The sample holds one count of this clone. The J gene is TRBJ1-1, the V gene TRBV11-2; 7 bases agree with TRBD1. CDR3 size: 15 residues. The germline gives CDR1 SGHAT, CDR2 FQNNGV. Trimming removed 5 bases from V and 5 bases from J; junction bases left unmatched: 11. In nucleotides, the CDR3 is TGTGCCAGCAGCACCCAAGGAGGGGGCTCAACTGAAGCTTTCTTT. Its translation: CASSTQGGGSTEAFF.

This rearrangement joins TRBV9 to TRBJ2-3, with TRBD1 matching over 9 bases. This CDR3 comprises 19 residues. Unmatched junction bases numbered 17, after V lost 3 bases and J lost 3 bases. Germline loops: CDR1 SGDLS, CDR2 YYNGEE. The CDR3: CASSGGSWGTGLRTDTQYF. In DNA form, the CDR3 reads TGTGCCAGCAGCGGAGGGAGTTGGGGGACAGGGCTCCGTACAGATACGCAGTATTTT.

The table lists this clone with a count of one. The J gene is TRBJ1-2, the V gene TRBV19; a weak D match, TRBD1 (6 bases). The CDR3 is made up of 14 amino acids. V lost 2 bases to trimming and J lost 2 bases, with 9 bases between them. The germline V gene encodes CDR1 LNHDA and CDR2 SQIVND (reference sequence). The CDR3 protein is CASSIWDTNYGYTF. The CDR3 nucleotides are TGTGCCAGTAGTATATGGGACACAAACTATGGCTACACCTTC.

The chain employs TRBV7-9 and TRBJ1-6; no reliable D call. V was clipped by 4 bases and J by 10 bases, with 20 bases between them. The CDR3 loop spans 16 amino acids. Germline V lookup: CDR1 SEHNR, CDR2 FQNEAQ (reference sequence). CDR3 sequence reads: CASSSPRAPPDSPLHF. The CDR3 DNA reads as TGTGCCAGCAGCTCTCCCCGGGCTCCCCCGGACTCACCCCTCCACTTT. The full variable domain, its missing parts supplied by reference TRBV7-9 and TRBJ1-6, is DTGVSQNPRHKITKRGQNVTFRCDPISEHNRLYWYRQTLGQGPEFLTYFQNEAQLEKSRLLSDRFSAERPKGSFSTLEIQRTEQGDSAMYLCASSSPRAPPDSPLHFGNGTRLTVT.

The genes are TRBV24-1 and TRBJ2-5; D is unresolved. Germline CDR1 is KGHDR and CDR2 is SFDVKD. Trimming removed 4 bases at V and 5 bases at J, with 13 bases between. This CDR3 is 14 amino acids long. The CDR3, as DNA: TGTGCCACCAGTGACCCGGGTGATGTTGAGACCCAGTACTTC. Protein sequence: CATSDPGDVETQYF.